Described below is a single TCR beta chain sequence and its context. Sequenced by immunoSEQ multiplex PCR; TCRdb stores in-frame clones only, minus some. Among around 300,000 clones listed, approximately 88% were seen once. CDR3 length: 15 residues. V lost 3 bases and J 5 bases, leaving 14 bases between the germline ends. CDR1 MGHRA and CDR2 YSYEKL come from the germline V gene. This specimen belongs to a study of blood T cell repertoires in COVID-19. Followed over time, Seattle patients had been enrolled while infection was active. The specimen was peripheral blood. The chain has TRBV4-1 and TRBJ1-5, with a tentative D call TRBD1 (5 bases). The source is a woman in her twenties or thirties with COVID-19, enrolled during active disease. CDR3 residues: CASSHQVSGYQPQHF. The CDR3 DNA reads TGCGCCAGCAGCCACCAAGTATCAGGGTATCAGCCCCAGCATTTT.